The clone carrying this T cell receptor (beta chain) was counted only a few times. The sample originates from a study of OX40 agonist ivuxolimab in advanced cancers. Study-level background: Patients in dose escalation had liver, melanoma, kidney or head and neck cancers. Enrollees could have had prior anti-PD-1, anti-PD-L1 or anti-CTLA-4 therapy, which about 40% had received.

The V end was cut by 0 bases, the J end by 5 bases, with 11 bases between. The CDR3 extends over 15 amino acids. Germline lookup yields CDR1 SGDLS and CDR2 YYNGEE. The assay was immunoSEQ multiplex PCR, and TCRdb's table has in-frame clones only and misses some. Seen here are 65,000 to 80,000 clones, approximately 80% observed once, and the top ten hold approximately 6.3%. The V call is TRBV9, the J call TRBJ2-2; D gene uncertain. This clonotype was obtained from an adult with an advanced solid tumor such as melanoma, head and neck, liver or kidney cancer. The input for sequencing was CD4+ or CD8+ T cells sorted from blood, taken in a trial of the OX40 agonist ivuxolimab. The CDR3 region has the DNA TGTGCCAGCAGCGTAGAGGTCATGGGAACCGGGGAGCTGTTTTTT. Protein product: CASSVEVMGTGELFF.